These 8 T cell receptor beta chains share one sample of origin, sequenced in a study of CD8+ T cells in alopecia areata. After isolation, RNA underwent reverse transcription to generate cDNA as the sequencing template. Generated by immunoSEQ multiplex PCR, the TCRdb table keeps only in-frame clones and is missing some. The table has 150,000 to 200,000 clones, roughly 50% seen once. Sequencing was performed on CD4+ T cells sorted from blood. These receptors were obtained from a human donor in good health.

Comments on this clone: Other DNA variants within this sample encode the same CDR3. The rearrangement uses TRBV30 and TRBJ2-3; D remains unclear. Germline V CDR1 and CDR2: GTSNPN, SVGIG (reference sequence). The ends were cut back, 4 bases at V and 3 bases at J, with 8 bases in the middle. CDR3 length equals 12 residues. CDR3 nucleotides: TGTGCCTGGACGCCTGCAACAGATACGCAGTATTTT. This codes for CAWTPATDTQYF.

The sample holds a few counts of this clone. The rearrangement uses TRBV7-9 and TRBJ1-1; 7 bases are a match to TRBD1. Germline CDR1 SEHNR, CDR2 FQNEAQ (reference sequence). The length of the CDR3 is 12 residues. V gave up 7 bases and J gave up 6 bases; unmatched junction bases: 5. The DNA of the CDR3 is TGTGCCAGCAACAGGGGACGGGCTGAAGCTTTCTTT. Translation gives CASNRGRAEAFF.

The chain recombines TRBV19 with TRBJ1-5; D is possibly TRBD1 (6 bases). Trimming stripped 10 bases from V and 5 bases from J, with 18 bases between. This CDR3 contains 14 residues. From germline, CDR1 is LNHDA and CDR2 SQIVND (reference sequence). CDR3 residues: CATRANREDQPQHF. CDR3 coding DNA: TGTGCCACCAGAGCGAACAGGGAAGATCAGCCCCAGCATTTT. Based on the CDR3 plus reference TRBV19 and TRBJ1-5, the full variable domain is DGGITQSPKYLFRKEGQNVTLSCEQNLNHDAMYWYRQDPGQGLRLIYYSQIVNDFQKGDIAEGYSVSREKKESFPLTVTSAQKNPTAFYLCATRANREDQPQHFGDGTRLSIL.

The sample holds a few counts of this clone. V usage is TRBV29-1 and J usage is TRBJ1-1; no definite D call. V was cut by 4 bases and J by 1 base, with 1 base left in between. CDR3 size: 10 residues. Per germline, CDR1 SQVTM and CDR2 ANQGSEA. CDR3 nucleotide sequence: TGCAGCGTTGCGAACACTGAAGCTTTCTTT. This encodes CSVANTEAFF.

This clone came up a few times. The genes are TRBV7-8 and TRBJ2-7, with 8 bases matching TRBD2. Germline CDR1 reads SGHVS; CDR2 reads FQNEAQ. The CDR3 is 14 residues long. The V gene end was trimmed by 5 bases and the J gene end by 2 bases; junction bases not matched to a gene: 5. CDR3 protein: CASSGTSDTYEQYF. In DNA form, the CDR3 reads TGTGCCAGCAGCGGGACTAGTGATACCTACGAGCAGTACTTC.

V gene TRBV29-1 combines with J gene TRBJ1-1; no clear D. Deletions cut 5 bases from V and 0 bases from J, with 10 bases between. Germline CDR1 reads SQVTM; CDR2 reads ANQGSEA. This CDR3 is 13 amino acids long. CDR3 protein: CSVHGRMNTEAFF. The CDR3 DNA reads TGCAGCGTTCACGGACGGATGAACACTGAAGCTTTCTTT.

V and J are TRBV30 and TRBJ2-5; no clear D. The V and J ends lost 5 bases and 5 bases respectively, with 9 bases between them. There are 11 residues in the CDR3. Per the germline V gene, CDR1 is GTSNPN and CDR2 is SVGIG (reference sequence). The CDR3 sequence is CAWGSRETQYF. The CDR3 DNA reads TGTGCCTGGGGCTCCCGGGAGACCCAGTACTTC.

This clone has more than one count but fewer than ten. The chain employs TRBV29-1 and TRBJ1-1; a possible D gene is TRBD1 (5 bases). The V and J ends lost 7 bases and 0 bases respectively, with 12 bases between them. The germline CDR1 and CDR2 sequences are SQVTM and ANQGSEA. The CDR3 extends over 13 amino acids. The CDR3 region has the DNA TGCAGCGGCGCTCTCAGGGTGAACACTGAAGCTTTCTTT. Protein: CSGALRVNTEAFF.